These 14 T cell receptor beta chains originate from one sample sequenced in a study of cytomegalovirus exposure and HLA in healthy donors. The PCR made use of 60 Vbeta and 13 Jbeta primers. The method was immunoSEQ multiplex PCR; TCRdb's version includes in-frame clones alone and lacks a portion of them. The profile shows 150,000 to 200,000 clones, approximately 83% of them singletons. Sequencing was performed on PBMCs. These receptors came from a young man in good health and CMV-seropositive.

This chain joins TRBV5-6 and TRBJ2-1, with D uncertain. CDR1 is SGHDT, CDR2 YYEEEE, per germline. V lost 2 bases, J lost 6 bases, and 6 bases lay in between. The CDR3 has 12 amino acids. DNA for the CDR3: TGTGCCAGCAGCTTCCCCCGCAATGAGCAGTTCTTC. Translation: CASSFPRNEQFF.

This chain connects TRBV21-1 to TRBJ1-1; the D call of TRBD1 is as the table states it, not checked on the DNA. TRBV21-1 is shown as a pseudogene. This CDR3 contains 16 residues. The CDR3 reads CASSKHGQWENTEAFF. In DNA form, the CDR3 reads TGTGCCAGCAGCAAACATGGACAGTGGGAAAACACTGAAGCTTTCTTT.

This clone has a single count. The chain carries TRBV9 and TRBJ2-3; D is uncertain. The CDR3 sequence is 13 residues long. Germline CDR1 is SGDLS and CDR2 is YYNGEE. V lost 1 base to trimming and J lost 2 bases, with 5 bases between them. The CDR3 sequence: CASSVLPTDTQYF. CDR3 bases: TGTGCCAGCAGCGTACTCCCCACAGATACGCAGTATTTT. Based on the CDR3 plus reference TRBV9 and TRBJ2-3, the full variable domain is DSGVTQTPKHLITATGQRVTLRCSPRSGDLSVYWYQQSLDQGLQFLIQYYNGEERAKGNILERFSAQQFPDLHSELNLSSLELGDSALYFCASSVLPTDTQYFGPGTRLTVL.

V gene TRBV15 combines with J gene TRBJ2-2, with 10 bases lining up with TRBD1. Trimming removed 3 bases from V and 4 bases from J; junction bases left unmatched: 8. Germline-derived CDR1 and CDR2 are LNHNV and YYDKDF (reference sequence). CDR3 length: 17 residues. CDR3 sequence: CATSRPLTGGFTGELFF. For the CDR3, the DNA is TGTGCCACCAGCAGGCCTCTGACAGGGGGCTTCACCGGGGAGCTGTTTTTT.

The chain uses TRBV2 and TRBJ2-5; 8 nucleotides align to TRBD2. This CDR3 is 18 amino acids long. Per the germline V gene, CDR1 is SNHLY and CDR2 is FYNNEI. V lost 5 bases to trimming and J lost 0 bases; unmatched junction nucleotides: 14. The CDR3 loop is CASSRSGGLKMYQETQYF. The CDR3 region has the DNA TGTGCCAGCAGTCGAAGCGGGGGACTGAAGATGTACCAAGAGACCCAGTACTTC.

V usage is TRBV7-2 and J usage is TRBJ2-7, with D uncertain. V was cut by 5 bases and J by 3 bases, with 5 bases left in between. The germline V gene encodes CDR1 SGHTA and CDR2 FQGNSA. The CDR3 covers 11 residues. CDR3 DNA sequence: TGTGCCAGCAGCCCAGACTACGAGCAGTACTTC. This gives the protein CASSPDYEQYF.

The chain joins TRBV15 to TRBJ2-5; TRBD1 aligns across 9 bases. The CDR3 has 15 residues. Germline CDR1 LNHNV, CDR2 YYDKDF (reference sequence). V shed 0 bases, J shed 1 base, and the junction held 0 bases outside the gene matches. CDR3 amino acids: CATSREGQGQETQYF. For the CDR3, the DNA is TGTGCCACCAGCAGAGAGGGACAGGGCCAAGAGACCCAGTACTTC.

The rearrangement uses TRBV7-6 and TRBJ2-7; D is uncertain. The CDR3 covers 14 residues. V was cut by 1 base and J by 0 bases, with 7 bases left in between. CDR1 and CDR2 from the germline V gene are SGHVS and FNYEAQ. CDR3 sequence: CASSLEISSYEQYF. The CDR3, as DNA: TGTGCCAGCAGCTTAGAAATATCCTCCTACGAGCAGTACTTC. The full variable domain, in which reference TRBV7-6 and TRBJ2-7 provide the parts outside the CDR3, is GAGVSQSPRYKVTKRGQDVALRCDPISGHVSLYWYRQALGQGPEFLTYFNYEAQQDKSGLPNDRFSAERPEGSISTLTIQRTEQRDSAMYRCASSLEISSYEQYFGPGTRLTVT.

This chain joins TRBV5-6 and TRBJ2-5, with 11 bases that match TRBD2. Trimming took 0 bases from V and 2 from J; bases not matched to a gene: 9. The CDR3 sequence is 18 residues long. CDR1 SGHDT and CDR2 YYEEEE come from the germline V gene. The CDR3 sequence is CASSLGLTSGGKQETQYF. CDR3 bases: TGTGCCAGCAGCTTGGGCCTTACTAGCGGGGGCAAACAAGAGACCCAGTACTTC.

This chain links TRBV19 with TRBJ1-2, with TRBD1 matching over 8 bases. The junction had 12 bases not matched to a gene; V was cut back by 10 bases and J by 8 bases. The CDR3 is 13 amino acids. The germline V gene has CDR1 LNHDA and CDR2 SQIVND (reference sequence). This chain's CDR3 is CATPDRVGRGYTF. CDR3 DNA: TGTGCCACCCCGGACAGGGTAGGGCGAGGCTACACCTTC.

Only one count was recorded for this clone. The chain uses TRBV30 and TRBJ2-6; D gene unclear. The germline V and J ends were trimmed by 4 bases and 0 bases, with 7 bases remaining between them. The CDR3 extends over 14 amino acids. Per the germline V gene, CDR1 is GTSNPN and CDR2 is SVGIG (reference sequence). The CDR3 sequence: CAWKSYSGANVLTF. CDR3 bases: TGTGCCTGGAAGAGTTACTCTGGGGCCAACGTCCTGACTTTC.

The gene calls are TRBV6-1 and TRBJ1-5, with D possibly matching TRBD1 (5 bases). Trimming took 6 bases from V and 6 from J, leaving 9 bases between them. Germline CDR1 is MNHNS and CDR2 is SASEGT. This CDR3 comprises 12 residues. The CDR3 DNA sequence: TGTGCCAGCAGCTTCCAGGGTCAGCCCCAGCATTTT. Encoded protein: CASSFQGQPQHF.

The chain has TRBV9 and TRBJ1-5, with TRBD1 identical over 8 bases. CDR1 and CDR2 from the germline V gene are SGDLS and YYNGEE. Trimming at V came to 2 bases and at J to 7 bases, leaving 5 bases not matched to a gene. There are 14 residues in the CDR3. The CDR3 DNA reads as TGTGCCAGCAGCGTCGGACAGGGATACCAGCCCCAGCATTTT. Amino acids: CASSVGQGYQPQHF.

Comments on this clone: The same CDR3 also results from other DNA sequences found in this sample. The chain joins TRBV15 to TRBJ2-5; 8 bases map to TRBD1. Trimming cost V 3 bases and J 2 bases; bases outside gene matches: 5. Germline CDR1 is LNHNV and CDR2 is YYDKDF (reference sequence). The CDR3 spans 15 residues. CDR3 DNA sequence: TGTGCCACCAGCAGTCGACAGGGGCAACAAGAGACCCAGTACTTC. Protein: CATSSRQGQQETQYF. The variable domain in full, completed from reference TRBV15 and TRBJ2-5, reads DAMVIQNPRYQVTQFGKPVTLSCSQTLNHNVMYWYQQKSSQAPKLLFHYYDKDFNNEADTPDNFQSRRPNTSFCFLDIRSPGLGDTAMYLCATSSRQGQQETQYFGPGTRLLVL.